The 21 T cell receptor beta chains reported below all come from one sample, sequenced in a study of cytomegalovirus exposure and HLA in healthy donors. Produced via immunoSEQ multiplex PCR; TCRdb's table is partial and in-frame only. The table has roughly 79,000 clones, 85% to 95% seen once. Material: PBMCs. The receptor set was obtained from a man aged 18 to 30 in good health and CMV-seronegative.

The J gene is TRBJ2-3, the V gene TRBV16, with TRBD2 as a possible D gene (5 bases). The CDR3 runs 16 residues. Trimming shortened V by 4 bases and J by 6 bases, and 20 bases separated the two germline ends. The V gene's germline CDR1 is KGHSY and CDR2 FQNENV. The CDR3 here is CASSRSVLGLSDTQYF. The CDR3 coding sequence is TGTGCCAGCAGCCGAAGCGTCCTCGGACTGAGCGATACGCAGTATTTT.

Only one count was recorded for this clone. The chain has TRBV6-1 and TRBJ2-7; D may be TRBD2 (6 bases). Deletions cut 8 bases from V and 2 bases from J, with 16 bases between. Germline CDR1 is MNHNS and CDR2 is SASEGT. The CDR3 runs to 14 residues. CDR3 in DNA: TGTGCCAGCTCCTGGGCAGGGAGGACCTACGAGCAGTACTTC. Translation: CASSWAGRTYEQYF.

The CDR3 DNA follows: TGTGCCAGTAGTATGGGGACAGCCGAAAGTGGCGAGCAGTACTTC. Its translation: CASSMGTAESGEQYF. The V gene is TRBV19, the J gene TRBJ2-7; 7 bases align to TRBD1. Germline loops: CDR1 LNHDA, CDR2 SQIVND (reference sequence). The ends lost 3 bases at V and 6 bases at J; junction bases unmatched: 11. This CDR3 region has 15 residues.

The CDR3 here is CSVGRASDYGAFF. CDR3 bases: TGCAGCGTGGGGAGGGCGTCCGATTACGGGGCTTTCTTT. The chain couples TRBV29-1 to TRBJ1-1; D is ambiguous. The CDR3 has 13 residues. V was shortened by 6 bases and J by 11 bases, with 22 bases between the two germline ends. CDR1 is SQVTM and CDR2 is ANQGSEA in the germline V gene.

This chain connects TRBV6-6 to TRBJ1-2, with 10 bases fitting TRBD1. There are 15 residues in the CDR3. V was clipped by 5 bases and J by 7 bases; unmatched bases: 10. CDR1 is MNHNY and CDR2 is SVGAGI in the germline V gene (reference sequence). CDR3 sequence reads: CASSIQGTGEFGYTF. In DNA, the CDR3 is TGTGCCAGCAGTATCCAAGGGACAGGGGAATTTGGCTACACCTTC.

The chain employs TRBV7-2 and TRBJ2-5, with D maybe TRBD1 (5 bases). The CDR3 has 14 amino acids. Per germline, CDR1 SGHTA and CDR2 FQGNSA. V shed 4 bases and J shed 2 bases, with 11 bases lying between them. CDR3 sequence: CASSWFDRQETQYF. The CDR3 bases are TGTGCCAGCAGCTGGTTTGACAGACAAGAGACCCAGTACTTC.

V and J are TRBV30 and TRBJ1-1, with TRBD1 matching over 10 bases. The V gene's germline CDR1 is GTSNPN and CDR2 SVGIG (reference sequence). J was trimmed by 4 bases and V by 4 bases; bases with no gene match: 9. The CDR3 contains 15 residues. DNA for the CDR3: TGTGCCTGGATGGACAGGGGGGACTGGGGCACTGAAGCTTTCTTT. Protein sequence: CAWMDRGDWGTEAFF.

The rearrangement links TRBV6-5 to TRBJ2-7, with D unresolved. The V end was cut by 6 bases, the J end by 0 bases, with 9 bases between. This CDR3 has 13 amino acids. The V gene's germline CDR1 is MNHEY and CDR2 SVGAGI. CDR3 region: CASRSTISYEQYF. The CDR3, as DNA: TGTGCCAGCAGGTCGACAATCTCCTACGAGCAGTACTTC.

The J gene is TRBJ2-3, the V gene TRBV9, with 7 bases aligning to TRBD1. The V and J ends lost 4 bases and 1 base, in that order; junction bases with no gene match: 15. Germline lookup yields CDR1 SGDLS and CDR2 YYNGEE. The CDR3 sequence is 18 residues long. CDR3 bases: TGTGCCAGCAGCATCCATGACAGGGCGCCAGGGGGCACAGATACGCAGTATTTT. This sequence encodes CASSIHDRAPGGTDTQYF.

The chain combines TRBV13 with TRBJ1-1; 10 bases agree with TRBD1. V was pared by 5 bases and J by 6 bases, with 9 bases of the junction left unmatched. This CDR3 comprises 15 residues. Germline V gives CDR1 PRHDT, CDR2 FYEKMQ (reference sequence). The CDR3 DNA reads as TGTGCCAGCAGCACCCTAGGACAGGGGGTTGCTGAAGCTTTCTTT. This translates into CASSTLGQGVAEAFF.

The chain has TRBV27 and TRBJ1-1; 7 nucleotides line up with TRBD1. With V trimmed by 5 bases and J by 4 bases, 7 bases remained unmatched. The CDR3 runs 14 residues. Germline assignment: CDR1 MNHEY and CDR2 SMNVEV (reference sequence). CDR3 sequence: CASSRKGQITEAFF. The CDR3 coding sequence is TGTGCCAGCAGTAGAAAGGGACAGATCACTGAAGCTTTCTTT.

The chain links TRBV5-6 to TRBJ2-7; tentatively, D is TRBD2 (5 bases). Trimming removed 1 base at V and 0 bases at J, with 14 bases between. Germline CDR1 is SGHDT and CDR2 is YYEEEE. The CDR3 spans 16 residues. The CDR3 loop is CASSLTRSGYSYEQYF. The DNA for the CDR3 is TGTGCCAGCAGCTTGACTCGATCGGGGTACTCCTACGAGCAGTACTTC.

This clone was seen once. The gene calls are TRBV12-5 and TRBJ1-1; no reliable D call. V was shortened by 2 bases and J by 6 bases, with 16 bases between the two germline ends. This CDR3 has 15 residues. Germline V gene sequence: CDR1 LGHNT, CDR2 FRNRAP. CDR3 sequence: CASGLNGYAAPEAFF. DNA for the CDR3: TGTGCTAGTGGTTTGAACGGTTACGCTGCTCCTGAAGCTTTCTTT.

This chain uses TRBV9 with TRBJ2-6; D is unclear. This CDR3 is built from 16 residues. Germline values: CDR1 SGDLS, CDR2 YYNGEE. V dropped 4 bases and J dropped 0 bases, with 11 bases sitting between them. CDR3: CASSPTRSSGANVLTF. In nucleotides, the CDR3 is TGTGCCAGCAGCCCAACGAGAAGCTCTGGGGCCAACGTCCTGACTTTC.

The chain uses TRBV30 and TRBJ1-2; TRBD1 is a possible D gene (5 bases). The CDR3 covers 12 residues. CDR1 and CDR2 from the germline V gene are GTSNPN and SVGIG (reference sequence). V was trimmed by 1 base and J by 2 bases, leaving 5 bases between them. CDR3 DNA: TGTGCCTGGAGTGGGGGCAACTATGGCTACACCTTC. Its translation is CAWSGGNYGYTF.

The chain combines TRBV5-6 with TRBJ2-7, with D hard to call. The CDR3 is made up of 15 amino acids. V dropped 1 base and J dropped 0 bases, with 11 bases sitting between them. Germline CDR1 SGHDT, CDR2 YYEEEE. The CDR3 region is CASSLRQVSSYEQYF. The CDR3 coding sequence is TGTGCCAGCAGCTTGAGGCAGGTTAGCTCCTACGAGCAGTACTTC.

The rearrangement joins TRBV5-5 to TRBJ1-5; the match to TRBD1 covers 7 bases. After removal of 4 bases from V and 4 bases from J, the junction contained 11 bases not matched to a gene. CDR1 is SGHKS, CDR2 YYEKEE, per germline (reference sequence). This CDR3 is built from 16 residues. The CDR3: CASSPRLDRENQPQHF. CDR3 in DNA: TGTGCCAGCAGCCCTCGACTAGACAGGGAAAATCAGCCCCAGCATTTT.

This chain links TRBV7-6 with TRBJ2-2; 7 bases align to TRBD2. The J segment lost 4 bases and the V segment lost 6 bases, leaving 2 bases of the junction unmatched. The CDR3 spans 13 residues. Looked up from germline, CDR1 is SGHVS and CDR2 is FNYEAQ. The CDR3 sequence: CASSRTSTGELFF. CDR3 coding DNA: TGTGCCAGCAGTCGGACTAGCACCGGGGAGCTGTTTTTT.

This sequence joins TRBV7-3 and TRBJ2-5, with D perhaps TRBD2 (5 bases). The CDR3 contains 15 residues. CDR1 is SGHTA, CDR2 FQGTGA, per germline. V was shortened by 5 bases and J by 7 bases, with 20 bases between the two germline ends. The CDR3: CASSPTGSLIGTQYF. The CDR3, as DNA: TGTGCCAGCAGCCCCACGGGATCTTTAATAGGGACCCAGTACTTC.

A single count supports this clone. The chain is built from TRBV25-1 and TRBJ2-6, with D tentatively TRBD1 (5 bases). The CDR3 length is 15 residues. V was trimmed by 3 bases and J by 4 bases, leaving 10 bases between them. Germline assignment: CDR1 MGHDK and CDR2 SYGVNS. DNA of the CDR3: TGTGCCAGCAGTGATAGGGGTTCCGGGGCCAACGTCCTGACTTTC. Amino acid sequence: CASSDRGSGANVLTF. The full variable domain, in which reference TRBV25-1 and TRBJ2-6 provide the parts outside the CDR3, is EADIYQTPRYLVIGTGKKITLECSQTMGHDKMYWYQQDPGMELHLIHYSYGVNSTEKGDLSSESTVSRIRTEHFPLTLESARPSHTSQYLCASSDRGSGANVLTFGAGSRLTVL.

The chain carries TRBV19 and TRBJ2-1; no definite D call. The CDR3 extends over 11 amino acids. Trimming stripped 1 base from V and 10 bases from J, with 5 bases between. CDR1 is LNHDA, CDR2 SQIVND, per germline (reference sequence). CDR3 region: CASSIAREQFF. CDR3 coding DNA: TGTGCCAGTAGTATAGCCCGGGAGCAGTTCTTC.